This TCR beta chain was identified during a study of blood T cell repertoires in COVID-19. Study-wide background: Sites across the United States, Italy and Spain contributed samples from acute and convalescent COVID-19. In each case, the material was cDNA or gDNA derived from T cells, B-cell-depleted T cells, or PBMCs.

Between the trimmed V and J ends, which lost 0 bases and 6 bases, there was a span of 11 bases. Germline V gene sequence: CDR1 SGHRS, CDR2 YFSETQ. The CDR3 spans 14 residues. How the authors handled the data: Reference gene primer amplification gave estimated nucleated cell counts. Produced via immunoSEQ multiplex PCR; TCRdb's table is partial and in-frame only. V and J calls and clone size come straight from that table; D and trimming were deduced from the DNA. The repertoire holds about 210,000 clones, 70% to 90% seen once, with more than 10% in the top ten. Sequenced: peripheral blood. This TCR came from a human donor in a cohort sampled during active COVID-19. V is TRBV5-1 and J is TRBJ2-3; TRBD2 might be the D (5 bases). CDR3: CASSLEEARDTQYF. DNA of the CDR3: TGCGCCAGCAGCTTGGAGGAGGCGCGGGATACGCAGTATTTT.